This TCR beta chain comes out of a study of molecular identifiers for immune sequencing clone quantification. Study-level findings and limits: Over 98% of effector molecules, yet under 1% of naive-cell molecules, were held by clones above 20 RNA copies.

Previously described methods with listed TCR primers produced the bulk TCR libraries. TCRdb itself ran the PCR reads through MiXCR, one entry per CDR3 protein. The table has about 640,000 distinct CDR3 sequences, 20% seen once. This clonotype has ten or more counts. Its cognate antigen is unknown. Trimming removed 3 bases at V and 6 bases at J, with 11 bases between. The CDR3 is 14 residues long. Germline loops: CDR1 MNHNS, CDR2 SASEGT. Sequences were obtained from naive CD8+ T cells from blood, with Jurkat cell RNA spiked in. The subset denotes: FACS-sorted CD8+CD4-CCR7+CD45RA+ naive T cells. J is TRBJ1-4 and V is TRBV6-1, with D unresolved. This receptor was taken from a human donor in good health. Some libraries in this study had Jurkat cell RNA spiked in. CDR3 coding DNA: TGTGCCAGCAGTGATCCGGGTTCGGATGAAAAACTGTTTTTT. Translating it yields CASSDPGSDEKLFF.